This TCR beta chain was captured in a study of blood T cell repertoires in COVID-19 (TCRdb year 2020). Looking at the study overall: Collaborator samples came from the United States, Italy and Spain and covered acute and convalescent phases of COVID-19. HLA class I and class II types, where available, came from metadata supplied by the sample provider rather than from assay-based typing. The repertoires were released in a freely available public database intended as a resource for research on the immune response to SARS-CoV-2. The dataset comprised deeply sampled blood TCRbeta repertoires from subjects exposed to, actively infected with, or recovered from COVID-19. Samples were obtained from the ongoing ImmuneRACE study (first 160 participants) and from over 1,000 subjects provided by 6 global collaborators. The prospective study material was composed of cDNA or gDNA derived from T cells, B-cell-depleted T cells, or PBMCs. Nearly every sample came with metadata listing a de-identified subject ID, COVID-19 status, age in years and sex.

Remarks on this clone: Its antigen target is currently unknown. No qualities accompany the bases; no much larger clone lies one base away.

The immunoSEQ Assay, a bias-controlled multiplex PCR, was used to amplify TCRbeta CDR3 regions from genomic DNA. Under the source paper's analysis protocol: The number of nucleated cells in each sample was estimated by amplification of reference gene primers within the assay. To quantify the absolute abundance of each unique TCRbeta CDR3 rearrangement, sequence reads were collapsed and filtered. Productive Simpson clonality was computed per sample as the square root of Simpson's diversity index over productive rearrangements. The source is immuneACCESS, and TCRdb retained only in-frame sequences with V and J called. Part of the clones is not carried over; for the studies checked, unresolved V genes explain less than half of this, and the remainder is unexplained. The V and J calls and clone size were taken over from that table, and D and trimming were inferred from the DNA. Counted in this sample were more than 95,000 clones; about 88% of them appeared once. The ten biggest clones cover approximately 1.1% of the sample.

Unmatched junction bases come to 4, with V trimmed by 4 bases and J by 4 bases. The CDR3 numbers 14 residues from cysteine through phenylalanine. Of all the DNA, just the CDR3 is kept, 42 bases in frame from base 1. The germline V gene encodes CDR1 MNHEY and CDR2 SVGAGI. Each collaborating institution followed its own protocols to collect whole blood in K2EDTA tubes. For TCRbeta analysis, collaborators shipped samples in one of three forms: frozen whole blood, isolated PBMCs, or DNA extracted from either of those sample types. Points the paper makes about the study in general: The amount of clinical and demographic metadata varied by source and participant and was provided uncurated.

Sequencing input: peripheral blood. The chain is encoded by TRBV6-5 joined to TRBJ2-3; the junction holds 8 bases that match TRBD1. The receptor was isolated from a woman aged 80 or over with acute or convalescent COVID-19. The CDR3 protein: CASSWTGSADTQYF. The sequenced DNA: TGTGCCAGCAGTTGGACAGGGAGCGCAGATACGCAGTATTTT.